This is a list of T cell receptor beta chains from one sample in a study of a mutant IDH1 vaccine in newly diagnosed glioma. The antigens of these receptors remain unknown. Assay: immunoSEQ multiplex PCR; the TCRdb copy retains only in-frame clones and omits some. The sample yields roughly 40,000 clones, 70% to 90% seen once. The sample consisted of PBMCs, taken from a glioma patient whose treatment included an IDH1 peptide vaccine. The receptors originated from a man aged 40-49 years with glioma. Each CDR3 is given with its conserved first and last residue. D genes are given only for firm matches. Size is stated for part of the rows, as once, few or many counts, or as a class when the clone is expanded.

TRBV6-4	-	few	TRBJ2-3	TGTGCCAGCAGTGACCGGGGAGAAGCACAAGATACGCAGTATTTT	CASSDRGEAQDTQYF
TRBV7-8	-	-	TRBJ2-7	TGTGCCAGCAAAAGGTCCAGGGCATGGCCCGAGCAGTACTTC	CASKRSRAWPEQYF
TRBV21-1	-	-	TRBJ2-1	TGTGCCAGCATGGCACAGATCTCCTACAATGAGCAGTTCTTC	CASMAQISYNEQFF
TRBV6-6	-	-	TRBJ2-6	TGTGCCAGCAGATCGGGGCCGAGCTCTGGGGCCAACGTCCTGACTTTC	CASRSGPSSGANVLTF
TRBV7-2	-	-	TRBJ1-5	TGTGCCAGCAGCTTAGATGGGGGCAGAAGTCAGCCCCAGCATTTT	CASSLDGGRSQPQHF
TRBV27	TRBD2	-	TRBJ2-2	TGTGCCAGCAGTTTGGGCCCCGGACTAGCGGTTAACACCGGGGAGCTGTTTTTT	CASSLGPGLAVNTGELFF
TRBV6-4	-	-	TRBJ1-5	TGTGCCAGCAGTGAGGTTGTAGCGCGGGTGAATCAGCCCCAGCATTTT	CASSEVVARVNQPQHF
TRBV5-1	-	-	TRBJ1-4	TGCGCCAGCAGGATCATGGGAACAACTAATGAAAAACTGTTTTTT	CASRIMGTTNEKLFF
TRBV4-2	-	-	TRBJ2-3	TGTGCCAGCAGCCAAGATCTCTACAGCACAGATACGCAGTATTTT	CASSQDLYSTDTQYF
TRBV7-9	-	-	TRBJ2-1	TGTGCCAGCAGCCCCCTTGCTAGCGTCTCCTACAATGAGCAGTTCTTC	CASSPLASVSYNEQFF
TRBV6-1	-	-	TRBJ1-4	TGTGCCAGCAGGCCCAGCACTAATGAAAAACTGTTTTTT	CASRPSTNEKLFF
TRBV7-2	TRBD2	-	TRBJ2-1	TGTGCCAGCAGCTCACCCGGGACTAGCGGGAGTCGGTTCGGTGAGCAGTTCTTC	CASSSPGTSGSRFGEQFF
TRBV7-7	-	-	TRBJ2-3	TGTGCCAGCAGCCAATCCCCAGAACGCACAGATACGCAGTATTTT	CASSQSPERTDTQYF
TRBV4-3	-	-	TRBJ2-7	TGCGCCAGCAGCCAAGATGTAGGTCGGTTGTACGAGCAGTACTTC	CASSQDVGRLYEQYF
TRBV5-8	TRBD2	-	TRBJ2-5	TGTGCCAGCAGCTTCCGGCTAGCGGGAGTTGGGACCCAGTACTTC	CASSFRLAGVGTQYF
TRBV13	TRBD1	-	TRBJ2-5	TGTGCCAGCAGCTTAGTGTTGGGACAGCTCGCAGAGACCCAGTACTTC	CASSLVLGQLAETQYF
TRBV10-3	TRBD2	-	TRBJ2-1	TGTGCCATCAGCGAGGGGACTAGCGGGTCGAGTTGGGGTTACAATGAGCAGTTCTTC	CAISEGTSGSSWGYNEQFF
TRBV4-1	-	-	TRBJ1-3	TGCGCCAGCAGCCAAGATGGGGCCTCTGGAAACACCATATATTTT	CASSQDGASGNTIYF
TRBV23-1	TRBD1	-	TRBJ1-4	TGCGCCAGCAGTCCCTCCGGGACAGAGGATGAAAAACTGTTTTTT	CASSPSGTEDEKLFF
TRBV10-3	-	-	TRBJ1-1	TGTGCCATCAGTGATCGGGGGCGGACTGAAGCTTTCTTT	CAISDRGRTEAFF
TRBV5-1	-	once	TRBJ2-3	TGCGCCAGCAGCTTGGTCGGGAGATTTAGCACAGATACGCAGTATTTT	CASSLVGRFSTDTQYF
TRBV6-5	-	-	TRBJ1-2	TGTGCCAGCAGCCCTACAGGGAAATCTGGCTACACCTTC	CASSPTGKSGYTF
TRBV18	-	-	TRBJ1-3	TGTGCCAGCTCACCGAACCACGGAGGTCGGTCTGGAAACACCATATATTTT	CASSPNHGGRSGNTIYF
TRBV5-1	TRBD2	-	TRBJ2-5	TGCGCCAGCAGCTTGGTTCTAGCGGGGCAAGAGACCCAGTACTTC	CASSLVLAGQETQYF
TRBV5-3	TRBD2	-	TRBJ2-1	TGTGCCAGAAGCTTGGTTTGGGGGAGGGCCCCCGGGGAGCAGTTCTTC	CARSLVWGRAPGEQFF
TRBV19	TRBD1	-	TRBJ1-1	TGTGCCAGTAGTGTGGGGACAGGGAACACTGAAGCTTTCTTT	CASSVGTGNTEAFF
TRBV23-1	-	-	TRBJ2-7	TGCGCCAGCAGTCAATGCCTTAAGGACACCGGCGGAGAGCAGTACTTC	CASSQCLKDTGGEQYF
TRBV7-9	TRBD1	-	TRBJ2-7	TGTGCCAGCAGCTCCCCTACAGGGGGAGCGGGTTACGAGCAGTACTTC	CASSSPTGGAGYEQYF
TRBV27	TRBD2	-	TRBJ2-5	TGTGCCAGCAGTTTGACTAGCGGGAGTGAGGAGACCCAGTACTTC	CASSLTSGSEETQYF
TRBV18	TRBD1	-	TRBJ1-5	TGTGCCAGCTCACCAGTGTCTCCAGGGGGTAGCAATCAGCCCCAGCATTTT	CASSPVSPGGSNQPQHF
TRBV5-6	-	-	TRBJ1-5	TGTGCCAGCAGCTTCACCGGGTCGGGTGGACAGCCCCAGCATTTT	CASSFTGSGGQPQHF
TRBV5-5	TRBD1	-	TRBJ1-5	TGTGCCAGCAGCTTGGTCCCGAGACCAGCTGGACAGGATAATCAGCCCCAGCATTTT	CASSLVPRPAGQDNQPQHF
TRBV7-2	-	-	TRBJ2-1	TGTGCCAGCAGCTCTAACGTGTTGTCGAGGGCTTATGGCAATGAGCAGTTCTTC	CASSSNVLSRAYGNEQFF
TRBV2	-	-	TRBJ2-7	TGTGCCAGCAGTATTTCGCGGGATTACGAGCAGTACTTC	CASSISRDYEQYF
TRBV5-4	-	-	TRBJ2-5	TGTGCCAGCAGCTCGACTAGTGCAGGAGAGACCCAGTACTTC	CASSSTSAGETQYF
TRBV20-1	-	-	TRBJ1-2	TGCAGTGCCAGCGAGGTGGATCGCTACACCTTC	CSASEVDRYTF
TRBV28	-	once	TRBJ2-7	TGTGCCAGCAGTTTACAGGGGAACTCCTACGAGCAGTACTTC	CASSLQGNSYEQYF
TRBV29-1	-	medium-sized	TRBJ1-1	TGCAGCGTTGTGAGGGGATCCACTGAAGCTTTCTTT	CSVVRGSTEAFF
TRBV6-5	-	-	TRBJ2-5	TGTGCCAGCAGTTGGACGGGACGGATTCAAGAGACCCAGTACTTC	CASSWTGRIQETQYF
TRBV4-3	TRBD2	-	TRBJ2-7	TGCGCCAGCAGCCAGGGGACTAGCGGGAGCAGTAAGAACTACGAGCAGTACTTC	CASSQGTSGSSKNYEQYF
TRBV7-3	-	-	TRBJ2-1	TGTGCCAGCAGCCGGGACCCACGGGTCAATGAGCAGTTCTTC	CASSRDPRVNEQFF